These T cell receptor beta chains were read from a single sample in a study of T cells in Graves' hyperthyroidism and ophthalmopathy. TCRdb ran MiXCR on the multiplex PCR reads and lists one entry per CDR3 protein. The table lists about 400,000 distinct CDR3 sequences, about 14% of them singletons. Sequencing was done on a sample of blood. These receptors came from a man between 50 and 59 years old with Graves' ophthalmopathy. Each CDR3 is given without its conserved first and last residue. D genes are given only for firm matches.

D gene	J gene	V gene	CDR3 protein
TRBD2	TRBJ2-1	TRBV4-1	ASSPGGLAGEGEQF
NA	TRBJ1-3	TRBV6-2/TRBV6-3	ASSYSVRAGNTIY
NA	TRBJ2-1	TRBV7-8	ASSLANNNEQF
NA	TRBJ2-5	TRBV28	ASSFQGPGGSQY
NA	TRBJ2-7	TRBV20-1	SAPRGGPSGHEQY
TRBD1	TRBJ1-2	TRBV2	ASTRTGFANYGYT
NA	TRBJ2-7	TRBV30	AWSVAGLGDEQY
TRBD1	TRBJ2-7	TRBV11-2	ASSIIQGKFHEQY
NA	TRBJ2-1	TRBV9	ASSVGGMGNEQF
TRBD1	TRBJ2-7	TRBV20-1	SAREDRGGYEQY
NA	TRBJ1-2	TRBV5-5	ASSLAGGLNYGCT
NA	TRBJ2-4	TRBV15	ATSRDRLAKNIQY
NA	TRBJ1-1	TRBV19	ASGEAVNTEAF
TRBD2	TRBJ2-1	TRBV7-2	ASSLLAGINEQF
TRBD1	TRBJ1-2	TRBV20-1	SASTGTELYGYT
NA	TRBJ2-1	TRBV28	ASSLRRTGLGNEQF
NA	TRBJ1-1	TRBV27	ASILEWTEAF
TRBD2	TRBJ2-5	TRBV20-1	SAIAGVGETQY
TRBD1	TRBJ2-7	TRBV12-3/TRBV12-4	ASISGTGGVRQY
NA	TRBJ2-2	TRBV20-1	IDGPGELF
NA	TRBJ2-1	TRBV12-3/TRBV12-4	ASSGGTGGDNEQF
TRBD1	TRBJ2-3	TRBV19	ASSTPGTGVPY
TRBD2	TRBJ2-7	TRBV4-1	SSSQRAGGSYEQY
TRBD2	TRBJ2-3	TRBV3-1	ASSARLAGATDTQY
NA	TRBJ2-2	TRBV7-2	ASSLATTGELF
TRBD1	TRBJ2-2	TRBV5-4	ASSLGQGASTGELF
NA	TRBJ2-2	TRBV6-2/TRBV6-3	ASSYTALNTGELF
TRBD1	TRBJ2-5	TRBV12-3/TRBV12-4	ASSQQQGKQETQY
NA	TRBJ2-7	TRBV3-1	ASSHTYSYEQY
TRBD1	TRBJ2-1	TRBV6-2/TRBV6-3	ASRSRRQGHQEKQF
NA	TRBJ2-1	TRBV3-1	ASSQGIGSYEQF
TRBD2	TRBJ2-1	TRBV6-4	ASSVLLAGGNEQF
NA	TRBJ2-2	TRBV5-1	ASSLGILNLSTGELF
NA	TRBJ2-4	TRBV2	ASSLQGIVAKNIQY
NA	TRBJ2-2	TRBV7-2	ASSLVSGVDTGELF
NA	TRBJ1-3	TRBV4-1	ASSKTGNTIY
TRBD1	TRBJ2-2	TRBV28	ASSGQGAFVGGELF
NA	TRBJ1-1	TRBV29-1	SVGEAF
NA	TRBJ2-3	TRBV24-1	ATRKTATDTQY
TRBD2	TRBJ2-7	TRBV5-8	ASSPGKAGYYEQY
NA	TRBJ1-1	TRBV2	ASSGNLEAF
TRBD2	TRBJ2-3	TRBV20-1	SVDWSGSGDTQY
NA	TRBJ2-6	TRBV30	AWAMGANVLT
NA	TRBJ1-5	TRBV20-1	SAREGKVSNQPQH
TRBD2	TRBJ2-3	TRBV7-8	ASSSHSGGATDTQY
NA	TRBJ1-2	TRBV29-1	SVGRAGGYT
NA	TRBJ1-6	TRBV28	ASSLFPNSPLH
TRBD2	TRBJ2-5	TRBV20-1	STTRDYETQY
TRBD2	TRBJ2-7	TRBV5-1	ASSSRTSGSHEQY
NA	TRBJ1-1	TRBV9	ASSVGVEIRVNTEAF
NA	TRBJ2-7	TRBV29-1	SDTRPGLKYEQY
NA	TRBJ2-3	TRBV3-1	ASSHLYSFGADTQY
TRBD2	TRBJ2-3	TRBV9	ASSPAGGLSTDTQY
TRBD1	TRBJ1-4	TRBV6-6	ASSYSSGQGPEKLF
TRBD2	TRBJ2-2	TRBV5-1	ASSFRTTSGRRFTGELF
NA	TRBJ2-1	TRBV5-4	ASLGGRYAEQF
NA	TRBJ2-2	TRBV9	ASSVVADGTGELF